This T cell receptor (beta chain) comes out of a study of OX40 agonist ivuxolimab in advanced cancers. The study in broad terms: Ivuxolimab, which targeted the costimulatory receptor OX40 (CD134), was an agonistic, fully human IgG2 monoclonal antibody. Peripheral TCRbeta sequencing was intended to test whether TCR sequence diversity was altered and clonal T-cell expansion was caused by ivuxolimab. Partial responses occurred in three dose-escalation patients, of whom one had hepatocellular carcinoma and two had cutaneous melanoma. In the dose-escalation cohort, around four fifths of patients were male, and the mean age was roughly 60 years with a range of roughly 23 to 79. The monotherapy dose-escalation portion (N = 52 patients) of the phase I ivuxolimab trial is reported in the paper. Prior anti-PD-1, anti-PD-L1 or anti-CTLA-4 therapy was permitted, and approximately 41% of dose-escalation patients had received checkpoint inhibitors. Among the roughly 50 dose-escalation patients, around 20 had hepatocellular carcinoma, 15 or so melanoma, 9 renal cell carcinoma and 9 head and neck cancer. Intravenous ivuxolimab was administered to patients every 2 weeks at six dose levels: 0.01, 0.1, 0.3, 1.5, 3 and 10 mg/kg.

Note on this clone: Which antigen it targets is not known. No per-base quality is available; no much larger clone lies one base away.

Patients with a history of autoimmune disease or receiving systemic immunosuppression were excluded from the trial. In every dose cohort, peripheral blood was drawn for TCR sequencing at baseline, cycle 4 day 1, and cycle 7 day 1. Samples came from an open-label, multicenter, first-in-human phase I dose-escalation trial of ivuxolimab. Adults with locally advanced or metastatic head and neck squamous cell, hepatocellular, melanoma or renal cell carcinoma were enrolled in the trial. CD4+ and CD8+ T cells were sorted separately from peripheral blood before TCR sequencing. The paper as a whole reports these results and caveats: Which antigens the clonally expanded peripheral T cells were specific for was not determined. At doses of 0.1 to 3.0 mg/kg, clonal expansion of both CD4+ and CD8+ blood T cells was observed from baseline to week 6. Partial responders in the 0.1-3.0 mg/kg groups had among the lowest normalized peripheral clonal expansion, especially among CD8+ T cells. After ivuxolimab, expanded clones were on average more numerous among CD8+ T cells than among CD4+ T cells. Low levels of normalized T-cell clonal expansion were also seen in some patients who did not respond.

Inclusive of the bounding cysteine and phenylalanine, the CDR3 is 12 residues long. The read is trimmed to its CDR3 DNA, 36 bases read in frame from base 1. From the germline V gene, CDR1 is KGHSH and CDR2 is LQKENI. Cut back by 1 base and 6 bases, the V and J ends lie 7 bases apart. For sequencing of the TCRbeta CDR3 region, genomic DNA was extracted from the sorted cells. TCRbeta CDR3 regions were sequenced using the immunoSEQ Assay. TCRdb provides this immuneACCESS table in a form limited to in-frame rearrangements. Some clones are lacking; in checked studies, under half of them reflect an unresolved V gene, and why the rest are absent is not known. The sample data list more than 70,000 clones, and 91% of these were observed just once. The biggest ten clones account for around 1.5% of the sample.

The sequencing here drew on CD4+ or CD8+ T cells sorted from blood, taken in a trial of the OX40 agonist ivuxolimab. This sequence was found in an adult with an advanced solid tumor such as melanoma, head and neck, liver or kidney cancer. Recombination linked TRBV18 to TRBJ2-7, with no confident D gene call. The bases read TGTGCCAGCTCACCACAAGGCGGCGAGCAGTACTTC. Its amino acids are CASSPQGGEQYF.